This TCR beta chain was sequenced in a study of cytomegalovirus exposure and HLA in healthy donors (dated by TCRdb to about 2017). Study-level background: In an earlier analysis of about 560 of the donors, less than 350 Gb of sequence data and about 110 million unique TCR beta sequences from roughly 190 million T cells were reported. About 280 gigabases of sequencing data and roughly 81 million unique TCR sequences made up an early release that covered some 640 HLA-typed donors. The genetic ancestry cluster associated with self-reported Caucasian donors included roughly four fifths of the 398 genotyped donors. The aim of the study was to test whether cataloging public T cell receptors could identify signatures of past pathogen exposure. The study used immunosequencing to profile the T cell repertoires of several hundred subjects and linked those repertoires to cytomegalovirus serostatus. A separate validation cohort of roughly 110 different subjects was used in addition to the approximately 700-subject first cohort. The study combined high-throughput TCR immunosequencing, statistical association of individual TCRs with disease status, and machine learning to predict cytomegalovirus infection status. A later analysis re-examined previously published TCR beta repertoires from roughly 650 donors and added high-resolution HLA genotyping to investigate patterns of TCR occurrence. The later analysis used no new phenotypic data to find candidate immune exposures, relying instead on TCR beta sequences and their occurrence across donors. To decide whether each TCR beta V gene segment behaved as functional or pseudogenic, an earlier analysis of some 600 of the donors relied on high-throughput TCR beta sequencing. Alongside the repertoire data, information on donor age, sex, ethnicity and CMV serostatus was compiled. In a later genetic analysis, genome-wide SNP genotypes for about 55% of the roughly 670 donors were used, and that subset was treated as a discovery cohort. Every repertoire in the discovery cohort had been generated on one and the same sequencing platform. Class I and class II HLA loci were covered by the typing at four-digit resolution. The number of typed donors differed by locus: about 629-640 for A, B, C, DRB1 and DQB1; roughly 510 for DQA1; around 580 for DPA1; and about 470 for DPB1. Roughly five DR-DQ haplotypes were handled as single units for association and clustering because linkage in the cohort was strong. Among roughly 400 genotyped donors of the cohort, an average of about 220,000 unique TCR beta nucleotide sequences was sequenced per donor, of which roughly 18% were non-productive.

The cohort was made up of approximately 700 healthy bone marrow donors. At the time of sampling, all cohort members were nominally healthy, though unrecorded immune exposures were likely present. The donor was CMV seronegative and was included in the group of around 320 seronegative cohort members. Each donor provided a peripheral blood sample, and peripheral blood mononuclear cells were used for TCR beta sequencing. The Qiagen DNeasy Blood Extraction Kit was used to extract genomic DNA from the blood cell samples. A remark on this clone: The specificity of this receptor is unknown. Base qualities are not at hand, and no much larger clone is one base apart.

Overall study outcomes, separate from this receptor: According to a later genetic analysis, donors in an Asian-associated ancestry cluster had fewer N-insertions in productive TCRs than the approximately 630-donor mean. A later analysis found that HLA-associated TCR beta chains were more clonally expanded and had lower generation probabilities than equally common non-associated chains. Immune exposure information for the cohort was limited to CMV serostatus. Assigning TCR associations to individual alleles was difficult when HLA alleles, especially DR and DQ, strongly co-occurred. The authors suggested that the approach could potentially be extended to other disease states and immunological phenotypes. In vitro tests confirmed that three of the cytomegalovirus-associated TCR beta chains recognize cytomegalovirus antigens. The 87-base-pair reads could not distinguish some IMGT-functional V segments, including TRBV6-2 and TRBV6-3, so those segments were excluded. Specific HLA alleles were associated with 15,000 to 20,000 TCR beta sequences at a false discovery rate of 0.05 in a later analysis. A later genetic analysis associated a missense DCLRE1C variant with V-gene and J-gene trimming of TCR beta chains, and an independent cohort replicated the association. A total of fewer than 200 TCR beta chains were listed by the study as associated with cytomegalovirus. According to a later analysis, most CMV-associated TCR beta chains appeared to be HLA-restricted, and the HLA associations seemed to be driven largely by CMV exposure. Linkage disequilibrium might explain the correlated functional status among segregating V segments, but an unknown experimental factor could not be excluded. Presence/absence analyses assumed roughly uniform sequencing depth across donors, an assumption that may not hold. The cohort was sequenced for TCR beta chains only, and without alpha or paired-chain data the features that could be detected were limited. HLA typing was unavailable for some donors at each locus, so association tests used only the typed subset. Cytomegalovirus status was reported to be diagnosed by the classifier with high specificity and sensitivity in both the original and validation cohorts. A later analysis found that TCR association rates varied across HLA loci, with DRB1 alleles showing the most associated TCRs and HLA-C alleles the fewest. The sequencing pipeline was judged likely to have produced a cluster of highly shared sequence variants as a technical artifact. In an earlier analysis of over 550 of the donors, most TCR beta V segments were observed in productive rearrangements about 90% or about 30% of the time, broadly matching IMGT annotations. Because counts were too low, about 15 rarely observed V segments, including chromosome 9 orphons, were left out of the earlier analysis of 587 of the donors. A further reported finding was that TCR beta sequences accurately predicted the HLA-A and HLA-B alleles for most subjects in the first cohort. While some public TCRs were present in many individuals, most TCR sequences turned up only very rarely across donors. Several of the top co-occurrence clusters appeared to be linked to parvovirus B19, influenza, CMV and Epstein-Barr virus, according to a later analysis.

The germline V gene (reference sequence) gives CDR1 as MNHEY and CDR2 as SMNVEV. Trimming takes 5 bases from V and 2 bases from J, and the germline ends sit 19 bases apart. From cysteine to phenylalanine, the CDR3 is 17 amino acids long. Only CDR3 DNA remains: 51 bases, in frame from the first base. The library relied on the immunoSEQ multiplex PCR assay. For the multiplex PCR, a mixture combining 60 forward primers for TCR Vbeta segments and 13 reverse primers for TCR Jbeta segments was used. A multiplex PCR assay on genomic DNA amplified the CDR3 region of rearranged TCR beta genes. The amplified TCR beta libraries were sequenced on the Illumina HiSeq System as 87-base-pair reads. In the authors' own workflow: Across the 670 or so repertoires, a later analysis counted 60 million to 90 million unique TCR beta chains, about 10 million of which were shared by at least two donors. Raw reads were error-corrected and collapsed into unique sequences by a nearest-neighbor algorithm in which closely related sequences were merged to remove PCR and sequencing errors. CDR3 sequences were aligned to IMGT reference sequences to assign V, D and J gene segments. For a sequence to be retained, at least a six-nucleotide match to both a V gene segment and a J gene segment was required. Rearrangements were called productive when the CDR3 lacked stop codons and stayed in frame with V and J; all others were non-productive. Following IMGT convention, CDR3 was defined as the stretch from the second conserved V-encoded cysteine to the conserved J-encoded phenylalanine. The earlier analysis of about 530 of the donors excluded any sequence lacking an unambiguous match to a single V gene segment. An earlier analysis of several hundred of the donors called V segments functional above 56.7% productive rearrangements and segregating when the between-donor standard deviation exceeded 5%. To diagnose cytomegalovirus status from the catalog of TCR beta chain sequences, a statistical classification framework was built. In a later analysis, V and J genes were assigned by comparing TCR nucleotide sequences against IMGT/GENE-DB human TR gene sequences. The TCRdist pipeline was used in a later analysis to assign CDR3 sequences and most-parsimonious VDJ recombination scenarios. In a later analysis, each TCR beta chain was defined by its CDR3 amino acid sequence together with its V-gene family, and reads without a unique V-gene family were excluded. As a way to deal with suspected cross-contamination and a sequencing artifact, a later analysis dropped roughly 600 nucleotide sequences that were highly shared and had low generation probability. In a later analysis, a clonal expansion index was calculated for each public chain from normalized within-repertoire ranks of inferred template counts. In a later analysis, generation probabilities were computed with a VDJ recombination model fitted to out-of-frame rearrangements, and the resulting probabilities were checked against IGoR. In a later analysis, hypergeometric tests were used to score TCR-TCR, TCR-HLA and TCR-CMV co-occurrence, with a repertoire-size bias correction applied to TCR pairs. False discovery rates were estimated in a later analysis by permuting HLA or CMV assignments 20 times. In a later analysis, co-occurring TCRs were grouped with DBSCAN, and TCRdist sequence similarity was added when clustering was performed within HLA-allele-positive subsets. Repertoires with fewer than 30,000 or more than 120,000 public chains were left out of co-occurrence clustering, as were a handful of repertoires with anomalous nucleotide sharing. TCRdb retrieved this table from immuneACCESS and kept in-frame rearrangements only. Not all clones are present; in checked studies, unresolved V genes account for under half, and no reason is known for the remainder. From that table come the V and J calls and clone size; the DNA was used to work out D and trimming. In this sample the table shows 150,000 or so clones, roughly 80% of which occur a single time. The ten most abundant clones make up roughly 1.9% of the sample.

The sample comprised PBMCs. The chain employs TRBV27 and TRBJ1-3, and TRBD1 may be the D gene, going by 6 matching bases. This TCR derives from a female donor in good health and CMV-seronegative. The CDR3 protein: CASSETGRLDPGNTIYF. The nucleotide sequence is given as TGTGCCAGCAGTGAGACAGGCCGCCTCGACCCTGGAAACACCATATATTTT.